This T cell receptor (beta chain) was sequenced in a study of T cell repertoires in cytomegalovirus infection. Study-wide background: It can be stated that public TCR beta signatures indicated CMV infection as well as a matching HLA type.

J lost 0 bases, V lost 2 bases, and 5 bases had no gene match. CDR3 size: 15 residues. Germline V gene sequence: CDR1 SGHNT, CDR2 YYREEE (reference sequence). Study results and limitations: The ex vivo response was dominated by HLA-C-restricted CMV-specific TCR beta clonotypes. Summed frequency of public TCR beta families distinguished CMV carriers with the relevant HLA.

TCRdb reprocessed the reads via MiXCR and lists one record per CDR3 protein. Here the sample spans about 700,000 distinct CDR3 sequences, roughly 30% being singletons. In the case of this clonotype: Antigen: not known.

The specimen comprised cultured PBMCs, sampled from culture after CMV antigen stimulation. The origin of this receptor is a human donor in good health (CMV status not recorded). Some clones in this sample may be carry-over from other donors' samples. The chain couples TRBV5-4 to TRBJ2-7; 7 bases match TRBD2. CDR3 residues: CASSFRGRASYEQYF. DNA of the CDR3: TGTGCCAGCAGCTTTAGAGGGAGGGCCTCCTACGAGCAGTACTTC. The full variable domain, in which reference TRBV5-4 and TRBJ2-7 provide the parts outside the CDR3, is ETGVTQSPTHLIKTRGQQVTLRCSSQSGHNTVSWYQQALGQGPQFIFQYYREEENGRGNFPPRFSGLQFPNYSSELNVNALELDDSALYLCASSFRGRASYEQYFGPGTRLTVT.